Shown below are 3 T cell receptor beta chains from a single sample sequenced in a study of lymphopenia after photon versus proton radiotherapy. The table came from immunoSEQ multiplex PCR; TCRdb's copy has only in-frame clones and leaves some out. The profile shows some 15,000 clones, around nine tenths of them singletons. Sample: peripheral blood, taken from a patient treated with proton-based radiotherapy. Receptor source: a woman between 55 and 75 years old with cholangiocarcinoma. Some clones in this sample may be carry-over from other donors' samples.

The chain combines TRBV10-2 with TRBJ2-7, with D perhaps TRBD1 or TRBD2 (5 bases each). The germline V and J ends were trimmed by 0 bases and 5 bases, with 11 bases remaining between them. Per the germline V gene, CDR1 is WSHSY and CDR2 is SAAADI. The CDR3 spans 14 residues. The CDR3 loop reads CASSESAGTDEQYF. The CDR3 nucleotides are TGCGCCAGCAGTGAGTCAGCAGGGACCGACGAGCAGTACTTC.

The V and J genes are TRBV18 and TRBJ2-1; 11 bases match TRBD2. The junction had 6 bases not matched to a gene; V was cut back by 1 base and J by 7 bases. This CDR3 spans 16 amino acids. Germline CDR1 KGHSH, CDR2 LQKENI. The CDR3 sequence: CASSPRRASGGNEQFF. In DNA form, the CDR3 reads TGTGCCAGCTCACCACGGAGGGCTAGCGGGGGGAATGAGCAGTTCTTC.

This clone occurred once. This rearrangement joins TRBV10-3 to TRBJ2-3; D gene unclear. This CDR3 has 16 residues. The V gene lost 6 bases and the J gene lost 0 bases, with 16 bases spanning the gap. Germline lookup yields CDR1 ENHRY and CDR2 SYGVKD. The CDR3 DNA is TGTGCCATCAGCTCTCTTCTAGGGCTTAGCACAGATACGCAGTATTTT. Encoded protein: CAISSLLGLSTDTQYF.